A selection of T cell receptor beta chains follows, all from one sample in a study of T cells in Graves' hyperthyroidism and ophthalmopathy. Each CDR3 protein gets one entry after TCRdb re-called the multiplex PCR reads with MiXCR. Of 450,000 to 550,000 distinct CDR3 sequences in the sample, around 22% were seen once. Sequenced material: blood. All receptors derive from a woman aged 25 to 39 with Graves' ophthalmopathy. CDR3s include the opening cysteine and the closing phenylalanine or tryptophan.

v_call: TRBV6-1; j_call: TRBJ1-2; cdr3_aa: CASSLSGGPYGYTF
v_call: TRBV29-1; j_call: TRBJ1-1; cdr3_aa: CSVGTGFWYTEAFF
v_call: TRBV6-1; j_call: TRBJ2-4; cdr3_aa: CASSELGWGRETKNIQYF
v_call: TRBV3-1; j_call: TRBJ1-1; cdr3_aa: CASSQDSDHPEAFF
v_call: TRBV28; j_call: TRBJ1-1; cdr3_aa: CASSRAGLSTEAFF
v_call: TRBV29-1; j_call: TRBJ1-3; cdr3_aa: CSVEVTGGGNTIYF
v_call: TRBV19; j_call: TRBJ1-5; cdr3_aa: CASSIAGGRNQPQHF
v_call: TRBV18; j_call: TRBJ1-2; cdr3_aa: CASSSGQPQRGYGYTF
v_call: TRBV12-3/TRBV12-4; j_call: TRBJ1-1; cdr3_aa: CASRLRVNTEAFF
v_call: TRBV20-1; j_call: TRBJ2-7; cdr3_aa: CSARDGLADPYEQYF
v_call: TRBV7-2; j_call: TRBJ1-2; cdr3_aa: CASSLFRQGEDGYTF
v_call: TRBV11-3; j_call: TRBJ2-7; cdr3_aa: CASSATGTGDYEQYF
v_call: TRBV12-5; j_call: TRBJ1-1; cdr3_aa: CASGLPGHTEAFF
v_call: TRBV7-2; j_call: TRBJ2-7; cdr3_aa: CASSFDFQRRYEQYF
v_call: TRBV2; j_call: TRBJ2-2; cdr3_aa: CASRRTGELCF
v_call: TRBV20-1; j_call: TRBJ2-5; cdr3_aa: CSAPGTTQETQYF
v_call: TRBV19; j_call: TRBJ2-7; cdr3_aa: CASSKNHRGTGYEQYF
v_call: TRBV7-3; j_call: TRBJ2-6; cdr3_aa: CASSFRDRKGGRAGGANVLTF
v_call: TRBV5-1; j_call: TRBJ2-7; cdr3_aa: CASSFEGTPYEQYF
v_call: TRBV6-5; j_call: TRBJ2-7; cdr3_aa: CASSSPIYEQYF
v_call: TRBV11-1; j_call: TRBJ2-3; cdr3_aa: CASSLAPHRTVLLGTDTQYF
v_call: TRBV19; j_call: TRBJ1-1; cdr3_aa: CASSPWTGSTEAFF
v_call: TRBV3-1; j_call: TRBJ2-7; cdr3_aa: CASSQVRGSTYEQYF
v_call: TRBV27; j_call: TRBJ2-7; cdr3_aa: CASSSRTSGDFYEQYF
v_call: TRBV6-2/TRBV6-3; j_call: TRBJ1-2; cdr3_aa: CASSQDGTVENGYTF
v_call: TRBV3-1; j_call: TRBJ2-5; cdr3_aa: CASSPEGRPGQGQETQYF
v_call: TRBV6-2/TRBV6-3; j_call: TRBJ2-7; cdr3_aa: CASRYSSYEQYF
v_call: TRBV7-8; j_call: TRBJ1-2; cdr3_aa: CASSLGAASYGYTF
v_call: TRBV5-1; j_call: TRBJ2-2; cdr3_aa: CASRPMGNANTGELFF
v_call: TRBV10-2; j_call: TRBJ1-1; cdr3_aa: CASRSTGGNTEAFF
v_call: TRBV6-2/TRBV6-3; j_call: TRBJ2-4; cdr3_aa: CASSYSEVAIQYF
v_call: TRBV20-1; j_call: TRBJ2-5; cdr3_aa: CSARPLAGAQETQYF
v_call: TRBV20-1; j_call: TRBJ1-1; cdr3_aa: CSARDPRVNTGAFF
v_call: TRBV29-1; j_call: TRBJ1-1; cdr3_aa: CSVEPQGAGAFF
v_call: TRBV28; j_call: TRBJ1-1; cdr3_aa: CASSSPWTSSSGTEAFF
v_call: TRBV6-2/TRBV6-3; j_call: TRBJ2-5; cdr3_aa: CASSYSNTQHF
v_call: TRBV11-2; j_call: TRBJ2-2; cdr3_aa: CASSSRGGPPPGSCFF
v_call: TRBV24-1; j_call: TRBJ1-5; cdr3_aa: CATSDRQGDQPQHF
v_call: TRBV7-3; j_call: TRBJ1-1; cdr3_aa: CASRVTGESTEAFF
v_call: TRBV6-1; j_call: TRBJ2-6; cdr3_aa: CASSERGLEGSGANVLTF
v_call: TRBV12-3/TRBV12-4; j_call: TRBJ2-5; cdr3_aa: CASSLPVQTQYF
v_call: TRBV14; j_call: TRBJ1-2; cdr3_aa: CASSQGLWTGQTF
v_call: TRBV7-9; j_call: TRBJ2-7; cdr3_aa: CASSPPDLGRQYF
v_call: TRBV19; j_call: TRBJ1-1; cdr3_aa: CASMSGSTEAFF
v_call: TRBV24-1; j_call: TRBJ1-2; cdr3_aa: CATNDDRHGYGYTF
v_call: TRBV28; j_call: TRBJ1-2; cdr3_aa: CASSPVRGYGYTF
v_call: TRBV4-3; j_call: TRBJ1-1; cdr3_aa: CASSLRARSDTEAFF
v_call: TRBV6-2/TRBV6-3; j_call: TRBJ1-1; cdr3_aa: CASSYNTAGTEAFF
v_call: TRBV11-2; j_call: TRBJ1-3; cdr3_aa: CASSFSHSGNTIYF
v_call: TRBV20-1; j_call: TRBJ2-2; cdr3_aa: CSARDPRTSDTGELFF
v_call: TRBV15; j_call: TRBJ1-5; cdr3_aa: CATSRGVGQPQHF
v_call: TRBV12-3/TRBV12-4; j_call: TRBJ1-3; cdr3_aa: CASSLLAGNTIYF
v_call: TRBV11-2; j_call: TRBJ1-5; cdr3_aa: CASSSDRVSNQPQHF
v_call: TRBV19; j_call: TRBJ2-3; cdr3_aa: CASSMQGTDTQYF
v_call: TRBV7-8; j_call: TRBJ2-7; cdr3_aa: CASRLGLADSYEQYF
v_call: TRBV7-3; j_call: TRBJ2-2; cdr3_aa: CASSDGGAGELFF
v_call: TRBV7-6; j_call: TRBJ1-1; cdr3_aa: CASSPDWNTEAFF
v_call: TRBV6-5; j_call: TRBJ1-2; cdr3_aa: CASGTWTGVHYGYTF
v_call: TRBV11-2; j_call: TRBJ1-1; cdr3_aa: CASTFTRQAMNTEAFF
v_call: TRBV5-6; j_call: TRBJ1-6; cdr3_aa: CASRTGYNSPLHF